This TCR beta chain was obtained from a study of control samples from healthy donors and cancer patients. Here immunoSEQ multiplex PCR was the method, and the copy in TCRdb shows in-frame clones only, minus some. The sample carries about 140,000 clones, approximately 94% recorded once. Sequencing input: blood. The receptor comes from a man aged 35 to 55 in good health.

CDR3 nucleotides: TGTGCCAGCAGCCCCGGGTGGGCTTACGAGCAGTACTTC. This codes for CASSPGWAYEQYF. V usage is TRBV7-9 and J usage is TRBJ2-7; unclear D gene. Germline loops: CDR1 SEHNR, CDR2 FQNEAQ (reference sequence). The V end lost 5 bases, the J end lost 4 bases, and 12 bases lay between the germline ends. The CDR3 is 13 amino acids.